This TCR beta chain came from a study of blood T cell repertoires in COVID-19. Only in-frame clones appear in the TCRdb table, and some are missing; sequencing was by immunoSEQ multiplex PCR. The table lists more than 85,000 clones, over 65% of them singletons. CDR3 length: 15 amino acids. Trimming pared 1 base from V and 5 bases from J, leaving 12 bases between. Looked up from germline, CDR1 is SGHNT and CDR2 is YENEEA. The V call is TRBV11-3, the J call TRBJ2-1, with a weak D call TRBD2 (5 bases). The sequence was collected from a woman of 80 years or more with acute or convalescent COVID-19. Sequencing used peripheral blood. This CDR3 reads CASSLGHGEHNEQFF. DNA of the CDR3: TGTGCCAGCAGCTTAGGGCACGGGGAACACAATGAGCAGTTCTTC.